The 25 T cell receptor beta chains below were found in one sample sequenced in a study of cytomegalovirus exposure and HLA in healthy donors. 60 Vbeta and 13 Jbeta primers were used in PCR. Only in-frame clones appear in the TCRdb table, and some are missing; sequencing was by immunoSEQ multiplex PCR. The repertoire holds 190,000 or so clones, with roughly 80% as singletons. Sample: PBMCs. These receptors were collected from a man aged 45-65 years in good health and CMV-seronegative.

The chain links TRBV5-1 to TRBJ2-2; 7 bases agree with TRBD1. Losses at the gene ends were 5 bases for V and 3 bases for J; bases not matched to a gene: 7. CDR1 and CDR2 from the germline V gene are SGHRS and YFSETQ. CDR3 length: 15 residues. CDR3 amino acids: CASSQGGADTGELFF. In DNA, the CDR3 is TGCGCCAGCAGTCAAGGGGGCGCGGACACCGGGGAGCTGTTTTTT.

The V gene is TRBV6-5, the J gene TRBJ2-7, with TRBD1 identical over 8 bases. Germline CDR1 MNHEY, CDR2 SVGAGI. This CDR3 has 15 residues. V shed 4 bases and J 2 bases; nucleotides not matched to a gene: 7. CDR3 sequence reads: CASSSTRQGTYEQYF. For the CDR3, the DNA is TGTGCCAGCAGTTCTACAAGACAGGGGACCTACGAGCAGTACTTC.

The CDR3 DNA is TGTGCCAGCGGGGGGGCAGGGAGCACAGATACGCAGTATTTT. Amino acids: CASGGAGSTDTQYF. The chain employs TRBV9 and TRBJ2-3, with D maybe TRBD2 (7 bases). The germline V and J ends were trimmed by 7 bases and 0 bases, with 12 bases remaining between them. The germline gives CDR1 SGDLS, CDR2 YYNGEE. There are 14 residues in the CDR3.

The gene calls are TRBV6-5 and TRBJ2-7; 9 bases are shared with TRBD1. V shed 2 bases, J shed 6 bases, and the junction held 11 bases outside the gene matches. This CDR3 comprises 16 residues. Germline CDR1 is MNHEY and CDR2 is SVGAGI. This CDR3 reads CASSYTGTGSLLEQYF. CDR3 sequence (DNA): TGTGCCAGCAGTTACACTGGGACAGGGTCTCTTCTCGAGCAGTACTTC.

This clone has a single count. In DNA, the CDR3 is TGTGCCAGCAGCTTAGCCTTCGGACACCTCCAAGGGGATACGCAGTATTTT. Its translation is CASSLAFGHLQGDTQYF. This chain links TRBV7-2 with TRBJ2-3; TRBD1 might be the D (5 bases). Germline V CDR1 and CDR2: SGHTA, FQGNSA. Trimming shortened V by 0 bases and J by 6 bases, and 19 bases separated the two germline ends. The CDR3 covers 17 residues.

The chain links TRBV7-2 to TRBJ2-3; 8 bases map to TRBD2. V lost 1 base, J lost 6 bases, and 12 bases stayed unmatched. Germline CDR1 reads SGHTA; CDR2 reads FQGNSA. CDR3 length: 17 amino acids. CDR3 DNA sequence: TGTGCCAGCAGCTTAGTCAACGGGGGGGCCTTGGGGGATACGCAGTATTTT. Translation gives CASSLVNGGALGDTQYF.

This chain's CDR3 is CASSPSSGLSYEQYF. Here the CDR3 DNA reads TGCGCCAGCAGCCCATCTAGCGGGCTCTCCTACGAGCAGTACTTC. The chain carries TRBV4-1 and TRBJ2-7; TRBD2 aligns across 8 bases. The CDR3 contains 15 residues. Germline V lookup: CDR1 MGHRA, CDR2 YSYEKL. The junction had 5 bases not matched to a gene; V was cut back by 4 bases and J by 0 bases.

J is TRBJ2-3 and V is TRBV7-2; perhaps TRBD1 as D (5 bases). Trimming cost V 2 bases and J 5 bases, with 14 bases left between them. The CDR3 runs 15 residues. Looked up from germline, CDR1 is SGHTA and CDR2 is FQGNSA. CDR3 protein: CASSLLGQGLDTQYF. CDR3 sequence (DNA): TGTGCCAGCAGCTTACTTGGGCAGGGCTTAGATACGCAGTATTTT.

The chain recombines TRBV5-1 with TRBJ1-1, with TRBD1 as a possible D gene (5 bases). Trimming took off 2 bases at V and 4 bases at J, with 18 bases between the two ends. Germline V CDR1 and CDR2: SGHRS, YFSETQ. This CDR3 has 16 residues. Here the CDR3 DNA reads TGCGCCAGCAGCTTACGTCAACGGGGGGAGAGCACTGAAGCTTTCTTT. Translated, it gives CASSLRQRGESTEAFF. The full variable domain, rest sourced from reference TRBV5-1 and TRBJ1-1, is KAGVTQTPRYLIKTRGQQVTLSCSPISGHRSVSWYQQTPGQGLQFLFEYFSETQRNKGNFPGRFSGRQFSNSRSEMNVSTLELGDSALYLCASSLRQRGESTEAFFGQGTRLTVV.

The DNA of the CDR3 is TGCAGCGTTGTCGACAGGGGGAGATTTTCCGGGGCCAACGTCCTGACTTTC. Translating gives CSVVDRGRFSGANVLTF. The genes are TRBV29-1 and TRBJ2-6, with 9 positions matching TRBD1. Germline CDR1 reads SQVTM; CDR2 reads ANQGSEA. The CDR3 runs 17 residues. The junction had 11 bases not matched to a gene; V was cut back by 4 bases and J by 4 bases.

The chain couples TRBV5-1 to TRBJ2-7, with 7 bases that match TRBD1. V dropped 1 base and J dropped 3; count of bases not matched to a gene: 7. The CDR3 totals 15 residues. CDR1 is SGHRS, CDR2 YFSETQ, per germline. CDR3 coding DNA: TGCGCCAGCAGCTTGTTTGGGACAGAAGTCTACGAGCAGTACTTC. It specifies CASSLFGTEVYEQYF. Combining the CDR3 with reference TRBV5-1 and TRBJ2-7 gives the whole variable domain KAGVTQTPRYLIKTRGQQVTLSCSPISGHRSVSWYQQTPGQGLQFLFEYFSETQRNKGNFPGRFSGRQFSNSRSEMNVSTLELGDSALYLCASSLFGTEVYEQYFGPGTRLTVT.

V usage is TRBV5-1 and J usage is TRBJ1-1; TRBD1 might be the D (6 bases). Germline CDR1 reads SGHRS; CDR2 reads YFSETQ. With 4 bases removed from V and 0 bases from J, the gap between germline ends came to 16 bases. The CDR3 extends over 16 amino acids. The CDR3 protein is CASSASTGSLNTEAFF. The CDR3 nucleotides read TGCGCCAGCAGCGCCTCGACAGGATCCTTGAACACTGAAGCTTTCTTT.

This clone was picked up one time. CDR3 nucleotides: TGTGCCAGCAGCACAGGTCGGGACAGGGCTGCTGAAGCTTTCTTT. This codes for CASSTGRDRAAEAFF. The gene calls are TRBV7-9 and TRBJ1-1, with 9 bases aligning to TRBD1. Per the germline V gene, CDR1 is SEHNR and CDR2 is FQNEAQ (reference sequence). CDR3 length: 15 amino acids. Trimming removed 5 bases from V and 6 bases from J; junction bases left unmatched: 10.

J is TRBJ2-7 and V is TRBV6-5; 10 bases fit TRBD2. The V segment lost 7 bases and the J segment 0 bases; nucleotides outside the gene matches: 6. This CDR3 has 15 amino acids. Germline CDR1 is MNHEY and CDR2 is SVGAGI. The CDR3 is CASTPSGRGSYEQYF. The DNA for the CDR3 is TGTGCCAGCACCCCTAGCGGGAGAGGCTCCTACGAGCAGTACTTC.

The rearrangement joins TRBV7-3 to TRBJ2-7; 9 bases line up with TRBD1. The CDR3 totals 15 residues. The germline CDR1 and CDR2 sequences are SGHTA and FQGTGA. The J segment lost 5 bases and the V segment lost 2 bases, leaving 7 bases of the junction unmatched. This CDR3 is CASSLVVGQGNEQYF. In nucleotides, the CDR3 is TGTGCCAGCAGCTTAGTAGTCGGACAGGGGAACGAGCAGTACTTC.

This clone has more than one count but fewer than ten. The chain uses TRBV6-5 and TRBJ2-7; D is undetermined. Germline V CDR1 and CDR2: MNHEY, SVGAGI. V was pared by 2 bases and J by 2 bases, with 13 bases between. This CDR3 has 15 residues. CDR3 DNA: TGTGCCAGCAGTTACGGGTCGACATTTACCTACGAGCAGTACTTC. It yields the protein CASSYGSTFTYEQYF.

This clone was found a few times. V usage is TRBV2 and J usage is TRBJ1-4, with TRBD1 identical over 8 bases. There are 14 residues in the CDR3. Trimming took 4 bases from V and 5 from J; bases not matched to a gene: 3. CDR1 is SNHLY, CDR2 FYNNEI, per germline. The CDR3 loop reads CASSVQGVNEKLFF. Written as DNA, the CDR3 is TGTGCCAGCAGTGTACAGGGGGTCAATGAAAAACTGTTTTTT.

The chain uses TRBV9 and TRBJ2-5; TRBD2 matches at 10 bases. The CDR3 loop spans 16 amino acids. Germline V gene lookup returns CDR1 SGDLS and CDR2 YYNGEE. J gave up 3 bases and V 3 bases, and 8 bases lay outside the gene matches. CDR3 nucleotides: TGTGCCAGCAGCGAGGGAAGTCTAGCGGGAGAAGAGACCCAGTACTTC. Protein sequence: CASSEGSLAGEETQYF. Full variable domain (missing parts from reference TRBV9 and TRBJ2-5): DSGVTQTPKHLITATGQRVTLRCSPRSGDLSVYWYQQSLDQGLQFLIQYYNGEERAKGNILERFSAQQFPDLHSELNLSSLELGDSALYFCASSEGSLAGEETQYFGPGTRLLVL.

The V call is TRBV6-5, the J call TRBJ2-5, with 7 bases identical to TRBD2. The CDR3 is made up of 15 amino acids. V was pared by 2 bases and J by 4 bases, with 7 bases of the junction left unmatched. Germline assignment: CDR1 MNHEY and CDR2 SVGAGI. The CDR3 DNA is TGTGCCAGCAGTTACACAGCGGGGACCCGAGAGACCCAGTACTTC. Protein product: CASSYTAGTRETQYF.

This clone turned up a few times. The chain recombines TRBV29-1 with TRBJ1-4, with D possibly matching TRBD1 (5 bases). CDR3 length equals 10 residues. V gave up 6 bases and J gave up 7 bases, with 6 bases separating them. From germline, CDR1 is SQVTM and CDR2 ANQGSEA. CDR3 DNA sequence: TGCAGCGTAAGGGGTGAAAAACTGTTTTTT. This codes for CSVRGEKLFF.

The chain combines TRBV27 with TRBJ2-5; 8 nucleotides agree with TRBD2. After removal of 5 bases from V and 7 bases from J, the junction contained 15 bases not matched to a gene. Germline V gene data show CDR1 as MNHEY and CDR2 as SMNVEV (reference sequence). The length of the CDR3 is 16 residues. The CDR3 DNA reads TGTGCCAGCAGTCCGGCGGGGGGTCGGGGGACTGGGACCCAGTACTTC. Amino acids: CASSPAGGRGTGTQYF.

The V and J genes are TRBV10-3 and TRBJ2-1, with 10 bases that match TRBD2. V shed 0 bases and J 8 bases; nucleotides not matched to a gene: 7. There are 16 residues in the CDR3. Germline V CDR1 and CDR2: ENHRY, SYGVKD. CDR3 loop: CAISESIGTSVHEQFF. The CDR3 DNA follows: TGTGCCATCAGTGAGTCGATCGGGACTAGCGTTCATGAGCAGTTCTTC.

For this clone: Compared with germline, one end of the junction differs, possibly owing to a read error. The chain employs TRBV7-9 and TRBJ1-6; 9 bases align to TRBD1. Per germline, CDR1 SEHNR and CDR2 FQNEAQ (reference sequence). The CDR3 loop spans 16 amino acids. CDR3 residues: CSSSSSGTGQSSPLHF. The CDR3 DNA follows: TGTTCCAGCAGTTCTTCCGGGACAGGGCAGAGTTCACCCCTCCACTTT.

The CDR3 nucleotides are TGCGCCAGCAGCTCTGGACAGGGAATTGATCGGCAGTTCTTC. Translating gives CASSSGQGIDRQFF. The chain employs TRBV5-1 and TRBJ2-1; 8 nucleotides align to TRBD1. The CDR3 extends over 14 amino acids. Germline CDR1 SGHRS, CDR2 YFSETQ. J lost 12 bases, V lost 3 bases, and 11 bases had no gene match.

The V call is TRBV6-5, the J call TRBJ1-1; no definite D call. Germline V CDR1 and CDR2: MNHEY, SVGAGI. The CDR3 length is 13 residues. Deletions cut 0 bases from V and 1 base from J, with 3 bases between. The CDR3 coding sequence is TGTGCCAGCAGTTACTCGCGGAACACTGAAGCTTTCTTT. Translating it yields CASSYSRNTEAFF.